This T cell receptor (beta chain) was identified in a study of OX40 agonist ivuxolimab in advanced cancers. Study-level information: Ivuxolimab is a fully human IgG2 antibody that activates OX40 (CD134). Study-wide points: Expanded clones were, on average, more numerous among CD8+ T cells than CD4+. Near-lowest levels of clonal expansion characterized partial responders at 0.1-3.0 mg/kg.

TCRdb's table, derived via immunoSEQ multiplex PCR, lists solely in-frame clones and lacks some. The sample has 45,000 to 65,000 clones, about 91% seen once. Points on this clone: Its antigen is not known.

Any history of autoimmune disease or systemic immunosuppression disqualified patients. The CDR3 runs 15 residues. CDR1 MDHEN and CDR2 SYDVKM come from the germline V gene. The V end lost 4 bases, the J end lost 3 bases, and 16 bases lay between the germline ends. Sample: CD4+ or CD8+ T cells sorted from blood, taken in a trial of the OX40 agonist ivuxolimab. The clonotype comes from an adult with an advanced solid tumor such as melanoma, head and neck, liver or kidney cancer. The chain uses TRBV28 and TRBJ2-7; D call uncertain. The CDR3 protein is CASSSPRNGGYEQYF. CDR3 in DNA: TGTGCCAGCAGTTCCCCGCGGAACGGCGGCTACGAGCAGTACTTC.